A single sample gave rise to the 24 T cell receptor beta chains below, sequenced in a study of T-cell memory formation after mild COVID-19. TCRdb redid the calling of the 5' RACE reads with MiXCR, one entry per CDR3 protein. The repertoire holds 100,000 to 150,000 distinct CDR3 sequences, with about 5.9% as singletons. Sequenced material: PBMCs or a T cell subset sorted from them (not recorded which). The receptors originated from an adult woman who had mild COVID-19 (a few samples of this study predate the infection). Cell type and time point are not known.

This clonotype occurred many times. The rearrangement links TRBV12-3 or TRBV12-4 to TRBJ2-2; the D gene is possibly TRBD1 (5 bases). The V end lost 5 bases, the J end lost 2 bases, and 12 bases lay between the germline ends. The CDR3 has 15 amino acids. CDR3 residues: CASSRQGVNTGELFF. The CDR3 nucleotides read TGTGCCAGCAGTCGGCAGGGTGTCAACACCGGGGAGCTGTTTTTT.

This clonotype was seen a handful of times. This chain uses TRBV7-8 with TRBJ2-5; the D gene is possibly TRBD2 (5 bases). V lost 5 bases and J lost 5, with 9 bases in between. This CDR3 spans 12 amino acids. The germline gives CDR1 SGHVS, CDR2 FQNEAQ. The CDR3 region has the DNA TGTGCCAGCAGCCACCCGGGGGAGACCCAGTACTTC. It codes for CASSHPGETQYF.

This chain joins TRBV5-1 and TRBJ1-2, with TRBD1 identical over 9 bases. The V gene's germline CDR1 is SGHRS and CDR2 YFSETQ. This CDR3 is 14 amino acids long. The V and J ends lost 4 bases and 5 bases, in that order; junction bases with no gene match: 6. CDR3 residues: CASSPPGQGYGYTF. The DNA for the CDR3 is TGCGCCAGCAGCCCCCCGGGACAGGGATATGGCTACACCTTC.

This clonotype was seen repeatedly, ten times or more. This sequence joins TRBV20-1 and TRBJ2-7; 7 nucleotides match TRBD2. J was trimmed by 7 bases and V by 5 bases; bases with no gene match: 14. This CDR3 has 14 residues. The germline V gene encodes CDR1 DFQATT and CDR2 SNEGSKA (reference sequence). The CDR3 region is CSAPSSGSTGEQYF. The CDR3 coding sequence is TGCAGTGCTCCATCTAGCGGAAGTACTGGGGAGCAGTACTTC.

In its sample, this clonotype was seen many times. The chain is built from TRBV18 and TRBJ2-7; D not certain. Germline V gene sequence: CDR1 KGHSH, CDR2 LQKENI. With 8 bases removed from V and 1 base from J, the gap between germline ends came to 15 bases. CDR3 length: 14 residues. The CDR3 loop reads CASRQTGESYEQYF. CDR3 DNA sequence: TGTGCCAGCCGCCAGACGGGCGAGTCCTACGAGCAGTACTTC.

This clonotype was counted at least ten times. The chain joins TRBV4-2 to TRBJ2-7; TRBD2 aligns across 8 bases. This CDR3 comprises 16 residues. V was clipped by 0 bases and J by 4 bases; unmatched bases: 8. Per the germline V gene, CDR1 is LGHNA and CDR2 is YNFKEQ. The CDR3 here is CASSQESGGAGYEQYF. The CDR3 DNA reads as TGTGCCAGCAGCCAAGAGAGCGGGGGCGCAGGTTACGAGCAGTACTTC.

Regarding this clonotype: This may arise from a read error, as a much more abundant clone is one base away. The chain uses TRBV7-9 and TRBJ2-2; D not certain. Germline CDR1 reads SEHNR; CDR2 reads FQNEAQ (reference sequence). The CDR3 length is 16 residues. V was clipped by 2 bases and J by 4 bases, with 14 bases between them. CDR3 bases: TGTGCCAGCAGCTTAATGCGGTGGGCGAGCACCGGGGAGCTGTTTTTT. Translation gives CASSLMRWASTGELFF.

This clonotype was counted at least ten times. V usage is TRBV5-1 and J usage is TRBJ2-1; TRBD2 aligns across 7 bases. The V gene's germline CDR1 is SGHRS and CDR2 YFSETQ. The CDR3 consists of 17 residues. After removal of 1 base from V and 0 bases from J, the junction contained 7 bases not matched to a gene. Here the CDR3 DNA reads TGCGCCAGCAGCTTGTCCGGGACTACCCTCTCCTACAATGAGCAGTTCTTC. Protein product: CASSLSGTTLSYNEQFF.

This sequence joins TRBV12-3 or TRBV12-4 and TRBJ2-3; unclear D gene. This CDR3 region has 13 residues. V was trimmed by 3 bases and J by 2 bases, leaving 6 bases between them. CDR3 sequence reads: CASSFSYTDTQYF. In DNA form, the CDR3 reads TGTGCCAGCAGTTTTTCCTACACAGATACGCAGTATTTT.

V is TRBV6-1 and J is TRBJ2-2; TRBD2 aligns across 8 bases. J gave up 4 bases and V 4 bases, and 8 bases lay outside the gene matches. The CDR3 contains 16 residues. The V gene's germline CDR1 is MNHNS and CDR2 SASEGT. This chain's CDR3 is CASSATTSAFTGELFF. The CDR3 region has the DNA TGTGCCAGCAGTGCAACGACTAGCGCTTTCACCGGGGAGCTGTTTTTT.

V is TRBV18 and J is TRBJ2-7; 8 positions match TRBD1. Germline V gene lookup returns CDR1 KGHSH and CDR2 LQKENI. Trimming at V came to 4 bases and at J to 3 bases, leaving 8 bases not matched to a gene. CDR3 length: 15 residues. The CDR3 nucleotides read TGTGCCAGCTCACTCGGACAGGGATCGAACTACGAGCAGTACTTC. Protein product: CASSLGQGSNYEQYF.

The rearrangement uses TRBV7-9 and TRBJ2-6, with 11 bases that match TRBD1. The germline gives CDR1 SEHNR, CDR2 FQNEAQ (reference sequence). The CDR3 extends over 17 amino acids. The V gene end was trimmed by 4 bases and the J gene end by 2 bases; junction bases not matched to a gene: 4. The CDR3 reads CASSSDRGPTGANVLTF. The CDR3 region has the DNA TGTGCCAGCAGCTCGGACAGGGGGCCTACTGGGGCCAACGTCCTGACTTTC.

This clonotype came up a few times. This chain links TRBV9 with TRBJ1-6; TRBD1 matches 7 bases. Germline V gives CDR1 SGDLS, CDR2 YYNGEE. V lost 4 bases, J lost 5 bases, and 3 bases stayed unmatched. The CDR3 has 14 residues. CDR3 in DNA: TGTGCCAGCAGCCCGGGACAGAATAATTCACCCCTCCACTTT. It yields the protein CASSPGQNNSPLHF.

This clonotype occurred a few times. This chain connects TRBV6-2 or TRBV6-3 to TRBJ2-3, with TRBD2 matching 11 bases. V dropped 9 bases and J dropped 6; count of bases not matched to a gene: 8. Germline V gene lookup returns CDR1 MNHEY and CDR2 SVGEGT. The CDR3 runs 14 residues. The CDR3 sequence: CASLLAGAGDTQYF. CDR3 nucleotides: TGTGCCAGTCTACTAGCGGGAGCTGGTGATACGCAGTATTTT.

In its sample, this clonotype was seen many times. In DNA form, the CDR3 reads TGTGCCAGCAGTTACGAGAGCTCCTACAATGAGCAGTTCTTC. Translation gives CASSYESSYNEQFF. The V and J genes are TRBV6-5 and TRBJ2-1; D gene ambiguous. The CDR3 is made up of 14 amino acids. Germline CDR1 is MNHEY and CDR2 is SVGAGI. Trimming left V 2 bases short and J 0 bases short, with 5 bases between.

The chain is built from TRBV5-5 and TRBJ2-5; weak D call: TRBD1 (5 bases). CDR3 length: 14 residues. The V gene lost 2 bases and the J gene lost 1 base, with 9 bases spanning the gap. The germline V gene has CDR1 SGHKS and CDR2 YYEKEE (reference sequence). The CDR3 loop reads CASSFGQAQETQYF. CDR3 nucleotides: TGTGCCAGCAGCTTTGGACAAGCCCAAGAGACCCAGTACTTC.

This rearrangement joins TRBV5-1 to TRBJ2-5; no clear D. The germline CDR1 and CDR2 sequences are SGHRS and YFSETQ. This CDR3 is 13 amino acids long. Trimming removed 1 base at V and 1 base at J, with 5 bases between. The CDR3 is CASSLLGQETQYF. In DNA, the CDR3 is TGCGCCAGCAGCTTGTTAGGCCAAGAGACCCAGTACTTC.

Regarding this clonotype: An end of the junction does not agree with germline; a read error may underlie this. The CDR3 region is CSSSPRTGENYGYTF. The CDR3 nucleotides read TGTTCCAGCAGCCCCCGGACAGGGGAAAACTATGGCTACACCTTC. The chain recombines TRBV3-1 with TRBJ1-2; the match to TRBD1 covers 9 bases. Germline CDR1 and CDR2: LGHDT and YNNKEL (reference sequence). This CDR3 spans 15 amino acids. The variable domain in full, completed from reference TRBV3-1 and TRBJ1-2, reads DTAVSQTPKYLVTQMGNDKSIKCEQNLGHDTMYWYKQDSKKFLKIMFSYNNKELIINETVPNRFSPKSPDKAHLNLHINSLELGDSAVYFCSSSPRTGENYGYTFGSGTRLTVV.

This clonotype was seen repeatedly, ten times or more. This chain uses TRBV5-1 with TRBJ1-2, with 8 nucleotides matching TRBD1. V shed 4 bases, J shed 3 bases, and the junction held 5 bases outside the gene matches. Germline V gene lookup returns CDR1 SGHRS and CDR2 YFSETQ. This CDR3 is 14 amino acids long. In DNA, the CDR3 is TGCGCCAGCAGCCAGGACAGGGCGGACTATGGCTACACCTTC. It translates to CASSQDRADYGYTF.

This clonotype was picked up many times. CDR3 loop: CSVAGTGANYGYTF. DNA of the CDR3: TGCAGCGTGGCCGGGACAGGGGCTAACTATGGCTACACCTTC. The rearrangement joins TRBV29-1 to TRBJ1-2; 10 bases fit TRBD1. The CDR3 extends over 14 amino acids. The J segment lost 0 bases and the V segment lost 6 bases, leaving 4 bases of the junction unmatched. Per the germline V gene, CDR1 is SQVTM and CDR2 is ANQGSEA. The full variable domain, with the rest looked up from reference TRBV29-1 and TRBJ1-2, is SAVISQKPSRDICQRGTSLTIQCQVDSQVTMMFWYRQQPGQSLTLIATANQGSEATYESGFVIDKFPISRPNLTFSTLTVSNMSPEDSSIYLCSVAGTGANYGYTFGSGTRLTVV.

This clonotype was detected many times. Written as DNA, the CDR3 is TGTGCCAGCTCATCCGGGGGGGCCCCTTTTAGGGCCAAAAACATTCAGTACTTC. Translation gives CASSSGGAPFRAKNIQYF. V is TRBV18 and J is TRBJ2-4, with 8 bases lining up with TRBD2. The germline CDR1 and CDR2 sequences are KGHSH and LQKENI. The ends lost 5 bases at V and 1 base at J; junction bases unmatched: 13. The CDR3 is 18 amino acids.

The chain has TRBV27 and TRBJ2-7, with 8 bases fitting TRBD1. From germline, CDR1 is MNHEY and CDR2 SMNVEV (reference sequence). There are 16 residues in the CDR3. V dropped 5 bases and J dropped 2; count of bases not matched to a gene: 11. CDR3 sequence reads: CASSPLTGEETYEQYF. CDR3 coding DNA: TGTGCCAGCAGTCCACTGACAGGGGAGGAGACCTACGAGCAGTACTTC.

Ten or more counts support this clonotype. This rearrangement joins TRBV7-2 to TRBJ1-2; a weak D match, TRBD1 (6 bases). This CDR3 is built from 14 residues. V was cut by 2 bases and J by 6 bases, with 13 bases left in between. From germline, CDR1 is SGHTA and CDR2 FQGNSA. As DNA, the CDR3 is TGTGCCAGCAGCTTAAACGGACAGTATAATGGCTACACCTTC. Residues: CASSLNGQYNGYTF.

There are a few counts of this clonotype. V gene TRBV5-5 combines with J gene TRBJ2-7, with 8 bases lining up with TRBD1. The CDR3 covers 14 residues. Trimming at V came to 3 bases and at J to 7 bases, leaving 9 bases not matched to a gene. Germline values: CDR1 SGHKS, CDR2 YYEKEE (reference sequence). The CDR3 reads CASSSVQGAWEQYF. The CDR3 region has the DNA TGTGCCAGCAGCTCCGTTCAGGGGGCCTGGGAGCAGTACTTC. The full variable domain, in which reference TRBV5-5 and TRBJ2-7 provide the parts outside the CDR3, is DAGVTQSPTHLIKTRGQQVTLRCSPISGHKSVSWYQQVLGQGPQFIFQYYEKEERGRGNFPDRFSARQFPNYSSELNVNALLLGDSALYLCASSSVQGAWEQYFGPGTRLTVT.